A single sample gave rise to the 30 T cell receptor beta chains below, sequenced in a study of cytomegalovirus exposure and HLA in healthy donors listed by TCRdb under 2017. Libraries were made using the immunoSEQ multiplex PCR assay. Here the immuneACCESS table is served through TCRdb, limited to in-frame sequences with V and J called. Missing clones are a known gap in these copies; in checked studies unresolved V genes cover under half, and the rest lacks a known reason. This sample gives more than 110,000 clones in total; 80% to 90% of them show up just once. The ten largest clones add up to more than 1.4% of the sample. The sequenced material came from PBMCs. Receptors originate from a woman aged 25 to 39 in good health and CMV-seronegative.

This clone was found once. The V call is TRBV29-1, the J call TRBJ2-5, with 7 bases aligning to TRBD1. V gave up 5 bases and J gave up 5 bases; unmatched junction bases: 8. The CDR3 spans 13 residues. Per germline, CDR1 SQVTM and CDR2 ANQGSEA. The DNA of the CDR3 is TGCAGCGTTCTATGGACAGGCGGGGAGACCCAGTACTTC. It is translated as CSVLWTGGETQYF.

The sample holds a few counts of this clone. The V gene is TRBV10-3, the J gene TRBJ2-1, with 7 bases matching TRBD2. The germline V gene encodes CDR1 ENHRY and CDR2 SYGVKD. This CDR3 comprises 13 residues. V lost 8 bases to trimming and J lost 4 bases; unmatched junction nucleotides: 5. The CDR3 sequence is CAIFSGEYNEQFF. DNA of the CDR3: TGTGCCATCTTCAGCGGGGAATACAATGAGCAGTTCTTC.

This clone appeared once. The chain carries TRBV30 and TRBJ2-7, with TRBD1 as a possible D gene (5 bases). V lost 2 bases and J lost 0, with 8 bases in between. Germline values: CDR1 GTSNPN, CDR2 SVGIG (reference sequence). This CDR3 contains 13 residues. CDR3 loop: CAWSYRISYEQYF. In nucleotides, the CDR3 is TGTGCCTGGAGTTACAGGATCTCCTACGAGCAGTACTTC.

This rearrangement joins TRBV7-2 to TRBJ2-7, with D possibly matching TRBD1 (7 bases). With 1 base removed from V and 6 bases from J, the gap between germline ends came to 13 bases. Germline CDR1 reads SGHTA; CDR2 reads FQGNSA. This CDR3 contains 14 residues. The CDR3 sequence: CASSLGGDSSEQYF. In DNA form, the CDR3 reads TGTGCCAGCAGCTTAGGGGGGGACAGCAGCGAGCAGTACTTC.

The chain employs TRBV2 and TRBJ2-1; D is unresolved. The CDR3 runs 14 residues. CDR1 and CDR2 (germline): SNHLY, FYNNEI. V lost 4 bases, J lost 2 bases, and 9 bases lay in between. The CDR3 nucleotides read TGTGCCAGCAGTGTGACTTTCACCTACAATGAGCAGTTCTTC. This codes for CASSVTFTYNEQFF.

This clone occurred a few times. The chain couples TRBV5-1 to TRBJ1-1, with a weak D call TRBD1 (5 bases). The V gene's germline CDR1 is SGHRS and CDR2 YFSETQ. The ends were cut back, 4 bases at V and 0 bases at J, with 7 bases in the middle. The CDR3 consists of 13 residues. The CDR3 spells CASSLTVNTEAFF. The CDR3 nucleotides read TGCGCCAGCAGCCTGACAGTGAACACTGAAGCTTTCTTT.

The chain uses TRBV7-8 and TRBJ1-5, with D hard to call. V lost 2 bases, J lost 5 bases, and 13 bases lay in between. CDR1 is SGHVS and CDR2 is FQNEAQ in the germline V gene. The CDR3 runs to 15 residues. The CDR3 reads CASSLLGRADQPQHF. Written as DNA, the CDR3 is TGTGCCAGCAGCTTACTAGGGAGGGCGGATCAGCCCCAGCATTTT.

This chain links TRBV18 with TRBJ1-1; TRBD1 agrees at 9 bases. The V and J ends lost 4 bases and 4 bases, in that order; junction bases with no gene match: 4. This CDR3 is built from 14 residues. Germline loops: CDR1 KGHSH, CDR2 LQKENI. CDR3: CASSQNRGPTEAFF. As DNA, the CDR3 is TGTGCCAGCTCACAAAACAGGGGGCCCACTGAAGCTTTCTTT.

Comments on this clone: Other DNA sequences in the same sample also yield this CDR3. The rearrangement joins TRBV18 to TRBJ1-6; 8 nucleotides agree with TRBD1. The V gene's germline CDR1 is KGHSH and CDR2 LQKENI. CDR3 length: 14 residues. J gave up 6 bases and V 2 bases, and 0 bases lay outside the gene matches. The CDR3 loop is CASSPGQGNSPLHF. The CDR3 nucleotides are TGTGCCAGCTCACCAGGACAGGGTAATTCACCCCTCCACTTT.

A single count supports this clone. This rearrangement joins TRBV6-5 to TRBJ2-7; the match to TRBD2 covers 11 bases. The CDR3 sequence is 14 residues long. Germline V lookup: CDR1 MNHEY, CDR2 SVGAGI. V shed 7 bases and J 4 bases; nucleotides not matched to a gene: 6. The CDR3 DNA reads TGTGCCAGCAAACCGGGACTAGCGGCATACGAGCAGTACTTC. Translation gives CASKPGLAAYEQYF.

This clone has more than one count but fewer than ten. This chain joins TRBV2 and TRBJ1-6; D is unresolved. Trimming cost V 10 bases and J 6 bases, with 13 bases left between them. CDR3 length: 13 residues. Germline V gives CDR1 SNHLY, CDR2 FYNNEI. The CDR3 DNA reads TGTGCCAACAATCGGGTGGGTAATTCACCCCTCCACTTT. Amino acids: CANNRVGNSPLHF.

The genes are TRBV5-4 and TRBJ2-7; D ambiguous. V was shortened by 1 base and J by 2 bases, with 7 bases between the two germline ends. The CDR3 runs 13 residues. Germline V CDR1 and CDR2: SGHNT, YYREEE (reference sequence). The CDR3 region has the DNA TGTGCCAGCAGCTTGTGGCCCGCCTACGAGCAGTACTTC. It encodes CASSLWPAYEQYF.

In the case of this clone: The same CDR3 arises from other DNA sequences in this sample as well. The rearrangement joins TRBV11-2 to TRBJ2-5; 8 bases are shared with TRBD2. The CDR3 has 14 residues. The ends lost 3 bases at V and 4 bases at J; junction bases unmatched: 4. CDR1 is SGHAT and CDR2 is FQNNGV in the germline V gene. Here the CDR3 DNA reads TGTGCCAGCAGCTTTTACGGGGGGGGAGAGACCCAGTACTTC. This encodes CASSFYGGGETQYF.

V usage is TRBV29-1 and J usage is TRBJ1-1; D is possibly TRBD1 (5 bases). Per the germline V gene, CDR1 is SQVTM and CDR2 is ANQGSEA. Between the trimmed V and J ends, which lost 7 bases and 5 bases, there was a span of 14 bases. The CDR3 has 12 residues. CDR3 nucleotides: TGCAGCGGTATAGGGGATCAAACTGAAGCTTTCTTT. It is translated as CSGIGDQTEAFF.

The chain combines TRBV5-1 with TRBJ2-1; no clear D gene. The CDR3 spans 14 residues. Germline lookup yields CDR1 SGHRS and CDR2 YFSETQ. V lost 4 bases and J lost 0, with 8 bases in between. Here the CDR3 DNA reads TGCGCCAGCAGCATGCCGAGCTCCTACAATGAGCAGTTCTTC. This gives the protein CASSMPSSYNEQFF. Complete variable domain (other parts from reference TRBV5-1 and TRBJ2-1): KAGVTQTPRYLIKTRGQQVTLSCSPISGHRSVSWYQQTPGQGLQFLFEYFSETQRNKGNFPGRFSGRQFSNSRSEMNVSTLELGDSALYLCASSMPSSYNEQFFGPGTRLTVL.

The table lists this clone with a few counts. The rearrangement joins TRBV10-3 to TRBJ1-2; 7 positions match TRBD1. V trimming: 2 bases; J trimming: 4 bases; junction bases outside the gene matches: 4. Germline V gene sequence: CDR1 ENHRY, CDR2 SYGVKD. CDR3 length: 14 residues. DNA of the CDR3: TGTGCCATCAGTGAGACAGGGGACAGCTATGGCTACACCTTC. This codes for CAISETGDSYGYTF.

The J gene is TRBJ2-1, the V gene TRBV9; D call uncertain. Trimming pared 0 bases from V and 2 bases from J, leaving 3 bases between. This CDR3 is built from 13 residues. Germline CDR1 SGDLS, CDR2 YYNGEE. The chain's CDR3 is CASSVAAYNEQFF. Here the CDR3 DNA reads TGTGCCAGCAGCGTAGCGGCCTACAATGAGCAGTTCTTC. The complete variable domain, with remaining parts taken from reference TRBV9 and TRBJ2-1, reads DSGVTQTPKHLITATGQRVTLRCSPRSGDLSVYWYQQSLDQGLQFLIQYYNGEERAKGNILERFSAQQFPDLHSELNLSSLELGDSALYFCASSVAAYNEQFFGPGTRLTVL.

DNA of the CDR3: TGTGCCAGCAGCCCTCGACAGGGTAGTTCAGATACGCAGTATTTT. Its translation: CASSPRQGSSDTQYF. The chain has TRBV9 and TRBJ2-3; 7 bases match TRBD1. Germline values: CDR1 SGDLS, CDR2 YYNGEE. CDR3 length: 15 residues. V lost 4 bases, J lost 4 bases, and 9 bases stayed unmatched.

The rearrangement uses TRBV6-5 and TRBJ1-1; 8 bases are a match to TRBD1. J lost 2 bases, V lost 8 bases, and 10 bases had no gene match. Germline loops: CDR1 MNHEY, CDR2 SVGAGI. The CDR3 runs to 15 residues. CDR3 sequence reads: CASRIAQGVNTEAFF. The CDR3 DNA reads TGTGCCAGCCGAATCGCACAGGGGGTCAACACTGAAGCTTTCTTT.

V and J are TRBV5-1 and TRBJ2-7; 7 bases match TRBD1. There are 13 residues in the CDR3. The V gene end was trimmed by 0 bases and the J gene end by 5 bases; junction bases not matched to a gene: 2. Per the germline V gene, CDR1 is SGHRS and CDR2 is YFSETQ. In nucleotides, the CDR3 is TGCGCCAGCAGCTTGGCCAGGGGGAACGAGCAGTACTTC. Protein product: CASSLARGNEQYF.

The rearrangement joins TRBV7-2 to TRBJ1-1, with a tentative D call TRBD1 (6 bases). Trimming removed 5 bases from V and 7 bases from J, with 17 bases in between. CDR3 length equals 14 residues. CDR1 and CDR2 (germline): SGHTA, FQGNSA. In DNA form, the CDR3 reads TGTGCCAGCAGCCCACGCGCGGGGGGACATGAAGCTTTCTTT. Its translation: CASSPRAGGHEAFF.

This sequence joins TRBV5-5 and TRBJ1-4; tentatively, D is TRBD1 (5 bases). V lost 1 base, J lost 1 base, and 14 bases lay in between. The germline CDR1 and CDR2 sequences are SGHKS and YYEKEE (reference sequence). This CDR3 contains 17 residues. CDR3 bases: TGTGCCAGCAGCTTGCTGGGGGGACGAGGAACTAATGAAAAACTGTTTTTT. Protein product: CASSLLGGRGTNEKLFF.

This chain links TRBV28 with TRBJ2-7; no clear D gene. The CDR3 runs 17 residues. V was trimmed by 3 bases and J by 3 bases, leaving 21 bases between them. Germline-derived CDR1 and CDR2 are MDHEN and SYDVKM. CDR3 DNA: TGTGCCAGCAGTTTTAAAGACCCCGCAGGCCTAAACTACGAGCAGTACTTC. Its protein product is CASSFKDPAGLNYEQYF.

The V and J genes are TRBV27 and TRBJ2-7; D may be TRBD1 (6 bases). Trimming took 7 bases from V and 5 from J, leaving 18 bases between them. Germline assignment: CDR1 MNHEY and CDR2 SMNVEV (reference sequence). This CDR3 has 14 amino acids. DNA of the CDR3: TGTGCCAGCAAATTGGGGGTCAGGGGCCACGAGCAGTACTTC. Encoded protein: CASKLGVRGHEQYF.

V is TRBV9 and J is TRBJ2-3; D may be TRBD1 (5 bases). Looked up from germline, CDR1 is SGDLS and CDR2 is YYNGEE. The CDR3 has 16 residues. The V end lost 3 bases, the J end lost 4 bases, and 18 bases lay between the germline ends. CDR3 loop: CASSASSIGVADTQYF. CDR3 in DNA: TGTGCCAGCAGCGCATCAAGTATAGGGGTGGCAGATACGCAGTATTTT.

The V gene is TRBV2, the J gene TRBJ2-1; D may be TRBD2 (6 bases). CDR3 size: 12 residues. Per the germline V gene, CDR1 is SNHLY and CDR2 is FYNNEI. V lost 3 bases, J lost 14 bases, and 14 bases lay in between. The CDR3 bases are TGTGCCAGCAGTGAGGCCCTAGCGTCAAAGTTCTTC. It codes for CASSEALASKFF.

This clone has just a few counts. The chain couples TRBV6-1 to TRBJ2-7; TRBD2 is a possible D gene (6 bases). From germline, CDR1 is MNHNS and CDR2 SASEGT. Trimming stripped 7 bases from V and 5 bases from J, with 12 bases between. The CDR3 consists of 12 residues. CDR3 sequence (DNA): TGTGCCAGCAAGGAGGGGTGGAACGAGCAGTACTTC. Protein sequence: CASKEGWNEQYF.

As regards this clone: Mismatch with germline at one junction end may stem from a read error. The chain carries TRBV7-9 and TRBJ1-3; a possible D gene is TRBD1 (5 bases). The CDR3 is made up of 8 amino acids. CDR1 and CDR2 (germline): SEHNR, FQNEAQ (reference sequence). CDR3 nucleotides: TGTGCCAGCAGCCCCAGACAGTTT. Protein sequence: CASSPRQF.

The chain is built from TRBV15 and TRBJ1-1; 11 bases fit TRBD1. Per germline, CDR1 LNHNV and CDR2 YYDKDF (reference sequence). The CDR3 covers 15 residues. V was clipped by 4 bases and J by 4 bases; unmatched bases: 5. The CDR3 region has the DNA TGTGCCACCAGCAAAGGGGGACAGGGGGGCACTGAAGCTTTCTTT. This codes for CATSKGGQGGTEAFF.

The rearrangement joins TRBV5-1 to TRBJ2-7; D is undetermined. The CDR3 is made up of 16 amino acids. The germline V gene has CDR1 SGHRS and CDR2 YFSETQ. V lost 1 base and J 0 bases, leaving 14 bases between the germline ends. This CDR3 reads CASSLTFFGGSYEQYF. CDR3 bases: TGCGCCAGCAGCTTGACCTTTTTTGGCGGCTCCTACGAGCAGTACTTC.